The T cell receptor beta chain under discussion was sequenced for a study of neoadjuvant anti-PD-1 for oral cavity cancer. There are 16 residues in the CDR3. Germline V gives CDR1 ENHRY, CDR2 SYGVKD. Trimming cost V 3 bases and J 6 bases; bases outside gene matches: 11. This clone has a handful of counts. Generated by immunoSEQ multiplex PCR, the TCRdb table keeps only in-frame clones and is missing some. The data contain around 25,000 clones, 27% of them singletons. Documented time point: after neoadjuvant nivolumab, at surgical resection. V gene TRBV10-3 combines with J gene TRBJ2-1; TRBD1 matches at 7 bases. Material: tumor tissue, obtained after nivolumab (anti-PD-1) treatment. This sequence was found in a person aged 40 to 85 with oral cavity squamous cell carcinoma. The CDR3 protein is CAISDSNLRDSNEQFF. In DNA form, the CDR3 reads TGTGCCATCAGTGACTCAAATCTCCGGGACAGCAATGAGCAGTTCTTC.